This T cell receptor beta chain was sequenced in a study of blood T cell repertoires in COVID-19. At the level of the study: Some COVID-19 samples were acute and others convalescent; all came from the United States, Italy and Spain.

Trimming at V came to 7 bases and at J to 2 bases, leaving 16 bases not matched to a gene. Germline CDR1 reads SEHNR; CDR2 reads FQNEAQ (reference sequence). This CDR3 region has 17 residues. Source study methods: Amplifying reference gene primers gave estimates of nucleated cell counts. TCRdb's copy holds only in-frame clones and misses some; the assay was immunoSEQ multiplex PCR. The DNA gave D and trimming, while V, J and clone size come from that table. The table lists 200,000 to 250,000 clones, approximately 81% of them singletons. V gene TRBV7-9 combines with J gene TRBJ2-5; 7 bases fit TRBD1. Sequencing was carried out using peripheral blood. The source is a man under 40 with active or convalescent COVID-19. This chain's CDR3 is CASTLGDRDSSQETQYF. CDR3 bases: TGTGCCAGCACCCTAGGGGACCGGGACAGCAGTCAAGAGACCCAGTACTTC.